The source of this T cell receptor beta chain is a study of OX40 agonist ivuxolimab in advanced cancers. Looking at the study overall: With ivuxolimab, an agonistic anti-OX40 (CD134) antibody, patients were treated. Three patients, one with hepatocellular carcinoma and two with cutaneous melanoma, responded partially.

The study, taken as a whole, reports: Expanded peripheral T cell antigen specificity was not determined.

In the case of this clone: The antigen is not known.

TCRdb's table, derived via immunoSEQ multiplex PCR, lists solely in-frame clones and lacks some. This table has 70,000 or so clones, approximately 86% appearing once. Sequencing used CD4+ or CD8+ T cells sorted from blood, obtained in a trial of the OX40 agonist ivuxolimab. The receptor was isolated from an adult with an advanced solid tumor such as melanoma, head and neck, liver or kidney cancer.

DNA for the CDR3: TGTGCCAGCAGCCTGGGACAGGGCGTCGGAGAGACCCAGTACTTC. This codes for CASSLGQGVGETQYF. V gene TRBV5-6 combines with J gene TRBJ2-5; TRBD1 aligns across 9 bases. Unmatched junction bases numbered 8, after V lost 4 bases and J lost 4 bases. There are 15 residues in the CDR3. Germline V gene data show CDR1 as SGHDT and CDR2 as YYEEEE.